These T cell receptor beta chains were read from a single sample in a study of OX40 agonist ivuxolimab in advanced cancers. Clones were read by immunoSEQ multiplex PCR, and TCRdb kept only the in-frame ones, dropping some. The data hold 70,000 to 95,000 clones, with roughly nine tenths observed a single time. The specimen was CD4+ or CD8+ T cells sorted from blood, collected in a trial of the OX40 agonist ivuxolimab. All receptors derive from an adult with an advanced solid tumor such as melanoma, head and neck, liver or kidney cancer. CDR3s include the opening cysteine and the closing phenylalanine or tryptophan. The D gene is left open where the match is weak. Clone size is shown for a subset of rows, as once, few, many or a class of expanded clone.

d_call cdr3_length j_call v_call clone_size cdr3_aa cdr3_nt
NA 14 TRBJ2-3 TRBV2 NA CASSEVRTTNTQYF TGTGCCAGCAGTGAAGTCCGGACTACGAATACGCAGTATTTT
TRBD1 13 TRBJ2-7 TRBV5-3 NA CASSWGQIYEQYF TGTGCCAGCAGCTGGGGACAGATCTACGAGCAGTACTTC
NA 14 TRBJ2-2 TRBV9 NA CASSVGQNTGELFF TGTGCCAGCAGCGTAGGTCAGAACACCGGGGAGCTGTTTTTT
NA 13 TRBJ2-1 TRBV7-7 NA CASSLQSDSEQFF TGTGCTAGCAGCTTACAATCGGACAGCGAGCAGTTCTTC
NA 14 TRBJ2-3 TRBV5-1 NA CASSWESYTDTQYF TGCGCCAGCAGCTGGGAGAGCTACACAGATACGCAGTATTTT
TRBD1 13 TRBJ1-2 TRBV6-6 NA CASSKQGEAGYTF TGTGCCAGCAGTAAACAGGGGGAGGCTGGCTACACCTTC
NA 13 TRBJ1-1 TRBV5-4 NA CASSRPGNTEAFF TGTGCCAGCAGTCGGCCAGGAAACACTGAAGCTTTCTTT
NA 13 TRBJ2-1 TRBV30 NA CAWSVSGSNEQFF TGTGCCTGGAGTGTGAGCGGAAGCAATGAGCAGTTCTTC
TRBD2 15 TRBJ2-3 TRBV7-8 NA CASSPLAGGTDTQYF TGTGCCAGCAGCCCCTTAGCGGGGGGGACAGATACGCAGTATTTT
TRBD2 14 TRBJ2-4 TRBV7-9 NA CASSLAAPSGIQYF TGTGCCAGCAGCTTAGCGGCTCCTAGCGGCATTCAGTACTTC
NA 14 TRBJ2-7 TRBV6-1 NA CATTTRQDWYEQYF TGTGCCACAACAACCAGGCAGGATTGGTACGAGCAGTACTTC
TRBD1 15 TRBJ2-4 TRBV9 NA CASSEGAYDKNIQYF TGTGCCAGCAGCGAGGGGGCTTATGACAAAAACATTCAGTACTTC
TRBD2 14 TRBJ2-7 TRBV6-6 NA CASSYPQTAGEQYF TGTGCCAGCAGTTACCCCCAGACAGCGGGAGAACAGTACTTC
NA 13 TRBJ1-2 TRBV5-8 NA CASSFGGNYGYTF TGTGCCAGCAGCTTCGGCGGTAACTATGGCTACACCTTC
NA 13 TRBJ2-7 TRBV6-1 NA CASSEYLNYEQYF TGTGCCAGCAGTGAGTATTTGAACTACGAGCAGTACTTC
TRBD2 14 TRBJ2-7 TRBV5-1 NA CASSLLQLAGEQYF TGCGCCAGCAGCTTGTTACAACTAGCGGGGGAGCAGTACTTC
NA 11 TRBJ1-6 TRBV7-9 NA CASSLDSPLHF TGTGCCAGCAGCTTAGATTCACCCCTCCACTTT
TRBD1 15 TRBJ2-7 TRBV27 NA CASSLGTGLPYEQYF TGTGCCAGCAGTTTGGGGACAGGACTCCCCTACGAGCAGTACTTC
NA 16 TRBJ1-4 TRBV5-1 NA CASSLADGGTNEKLFF TGCGCCAGCAGCTTGGCCGATGGGGGAACTAATGAAAAACTGTTTTTT
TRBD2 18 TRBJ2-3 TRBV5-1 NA CASSFTSGRQTGTDTQYF TGCGCCAGCAGCTTCACTAGCGGGAGGCAGACTGGGACAGATACGCAGTATTTT
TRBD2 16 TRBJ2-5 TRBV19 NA CASSPSGTSGEETQYF TGTGCCAGTAGTCCGTCCGGGACTAGCGGGGAAGAGACCCAGTACTTC
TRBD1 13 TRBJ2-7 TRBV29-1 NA CSVSDRGGYEQYF TGCAGCGTCAGCGACAGGGGTGGGTACGAGCAGTACTTC
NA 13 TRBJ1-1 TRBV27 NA CASQGHMNTEAFF TGTGCCAGCCAGGGGCACATGAACACTGAAGCTTTCTTT
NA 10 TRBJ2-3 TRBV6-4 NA CAIQTDTQYF TGTGCCATCCAAACGGATACGCAGTATTTT
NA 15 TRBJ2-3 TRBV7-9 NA CASSLVLQGADTQYF TGTGCCAGCAGCTTAGTCCTGCAAGGAGCAGATACGCAGTATTTT
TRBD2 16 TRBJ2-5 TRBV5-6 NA CASSLSGLVAQETQYF TGTGCCAGCAGCTTGAGTGGACTAGTGGCCCAAGAGACCCAGTACTTC
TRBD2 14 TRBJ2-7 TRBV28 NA CASSLSGLAPYVHF TGTGCCAGCAGTTTATCTGGACTAGCTCCCTACGTGCACTTC
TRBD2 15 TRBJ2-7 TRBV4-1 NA CASSQRLAGVYEQYF TGCGCCAGCAGCCAACGGCTAGCGGGAGTCTACGAGCAGTACTTC
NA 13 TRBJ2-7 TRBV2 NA CASNRVLSYEQYF TGTGCCAGCAACAGGGTTTTATCTTACGAGCAGTACTTC
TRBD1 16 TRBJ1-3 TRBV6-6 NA CASSYPQGDPGNTIYF TGTGCCAGCAGTTATCCACAGGGGGACCCTGGAAACACCATATATTTT
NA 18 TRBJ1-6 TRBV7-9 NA CASSSGTKDSSYNSPLHF TGTGCCAGCAGCTCCGGGACAAAGGACAGCTCCTATAATTCACCCCTCCACTTT
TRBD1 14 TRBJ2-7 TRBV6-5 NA CASSYSRGPYEQYF TGTGCCAGCAGTTACTCGAGGGGGCCCTACGAGCAGTACTTC
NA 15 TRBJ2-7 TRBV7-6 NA CASSLSVGNSYEQYF TGTGCCAGCAGCTTAAGCGTTGGCAACTCCTACGAGCAGTACTTC
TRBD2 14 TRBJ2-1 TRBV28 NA CASSFPREHNEQFF TGTGCCAGCAGTTTCCCGCGGGAGCACAATGAGCAGTTCTTC
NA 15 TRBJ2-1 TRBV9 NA CASSVEPLSYNEQFF TGTGCCAGCAGCGTAGAGCCCCTTTCCTACAATGAGCAGTTCTTC
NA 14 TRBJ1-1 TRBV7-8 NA CASSLAGAAGEAFF TGTGCCAGCAGCTTAGCAGGGGCGGCAGGAGAAGCTTTCTTT
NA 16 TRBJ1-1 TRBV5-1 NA CASSSTQGDTGTEAFF TGCGCCAGCAGCTCAACACAGGGAGATACGGGCACTGAAGCTTTCTTT
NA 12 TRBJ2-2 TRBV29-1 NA CSVESPDRELFF TGCAGCGTTGAAAGCCCGGACCGGGAGCTGTTTTTT
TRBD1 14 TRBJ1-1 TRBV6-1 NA CASSVVTGVTEAFF TGTGCCAGCAGTGTAGTGACAGGGGTAACTGAAGCTTTCTTT
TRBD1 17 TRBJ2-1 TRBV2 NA CASSTTTGQGSYNEQFF TGTGCCAGCAGCACAACTACGGGACAGGGGTCCTACAATGAGCAGTTCTTC
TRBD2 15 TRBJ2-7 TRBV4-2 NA CASSQETSGSDEQYF TGTGCCAGCAGCCAGGAGACTAGCGGGAGCGACGAGCAGTACTTC
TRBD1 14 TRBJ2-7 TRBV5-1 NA CASSWDRSYYEQYF TGCGCCAGCAGCTGGGACAGGTCGTATTACGAGCAGTACTTC
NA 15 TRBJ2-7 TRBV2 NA CASSAQWVGSYEQYF TGTGCCAGCAGTGCACAGTGGGTCGGGTCCTACGAGCAGTACTTC
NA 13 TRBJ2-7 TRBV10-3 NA CAISDGVSYEQYF TGTGCCATCAGTGATGGGGTCTCTTACGAGCAGTACTTC
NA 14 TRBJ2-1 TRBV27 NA CASSSGTVNNEQFF TGTGCCAGCAGTTCCGGGACGGTGAACAATGAGCAGTTCTTC
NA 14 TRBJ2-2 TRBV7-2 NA CASSLGGNTGELFF TGTGCCAGCAGCTTAGGGGGGAACACCGGGGAGCTGTTTTTT
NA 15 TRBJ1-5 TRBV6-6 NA CASSHGRDSNQPQHF TGTGCCAGCAGCCATGGACGGGATAGCAATCAGCCCCAGCATTTT
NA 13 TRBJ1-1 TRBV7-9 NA CASSPPTNTEAFF TGTGCCAGCAGCCCACCAACTAACACTGAAGCTTTCTTT
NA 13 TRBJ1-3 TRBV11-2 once CASSLATTNTIYF TGTGCCAGCAGCTTAGCGACGACAAACACCATATATTTT
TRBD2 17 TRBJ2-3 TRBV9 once CASSVESSGGLTDTQYF TGTGCCAGCAGCGTAGAGAGTAGCGGGGGTTTAACAGATACGCAGTATTTT
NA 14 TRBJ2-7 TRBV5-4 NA CASSFRGSSYEQYF TGTGCCAGCAGCTTTCGGGGGAGCTCCTACGAGCAGTACTTC
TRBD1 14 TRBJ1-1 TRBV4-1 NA CASSRQGLNTEAFF TGCGCCAGCAGCCGACAGGGGCTGAACACTGAAGCTTTCTTT
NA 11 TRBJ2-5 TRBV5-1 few CASSFQETQYF TGCGCCAGCAGCTTCCAAGAGACCCAGTACTTC
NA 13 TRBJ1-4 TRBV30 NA CAWSGAGLEKLFF TGTGCCTGGAGCGGGGCAGGGCTTGAAAAACTGTTTTTT
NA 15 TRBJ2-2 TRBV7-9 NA CASSLGGYDTGELFF TGTGCCAGCAGCTTGGGGGGTTATGACACCGGGGAGCTGTTTTTT
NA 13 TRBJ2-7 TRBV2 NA CASSVQVSYEQYF TGTGCCAGCAGTGTACAGGTATCCTACGAGCAGTACTTC
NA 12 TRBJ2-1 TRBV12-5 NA CASGLGYNEQFF TGTGCTAGTGGTTTGGGGTACAATGAGCAGTTCTTC
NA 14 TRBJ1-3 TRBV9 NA CASRRGAQGNTIYF TGTGCCAGCAGAAGGGGGGCTCAGGGAAACACCATATATTTT
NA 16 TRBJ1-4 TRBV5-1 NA CASSPWARGENEKLFF TGCGCCAGCAGCCCATGGGCGCGGGGAGAGAATGAAAAACTGTTTTTT